This TCR beta chain originates from a study of blood T cell repertoires in COVID-19. Study at large: Sites in the United States, Italy and Spain provided acute and convalescent COVID-19 samples.

V lost 8 bases to trimming and J lost 0 bases; unmatched junction nucleotides: 11. The CDR3 has 16 residues. Germline V gives CDR1 SGHRS, CDR2 YFSETQ. The protocol was immunoSEQ multiplex PCR, while the TCRdb copy is restricted to in-frame clones and leaves out a portion. The repertoire has fewer than 120,000 clones, around 80% of them found once; the top ten carry approximately 3.9%. The sequence derives from a woman older than 75 with acute or convalescent COVID-19. The sample taken for sequencing was peripheral blood. V usage is TRBV5-1 and J usage is TRBJ2-4; 7 bases line up with TRBD1. The CDR3 here is CARGGVAGGAKNIQYF. CDR3 bases: TGCGCCAGAGGGGGCGTTGCGGGCGGAGCCAAAAACATTCAGTACTTC.